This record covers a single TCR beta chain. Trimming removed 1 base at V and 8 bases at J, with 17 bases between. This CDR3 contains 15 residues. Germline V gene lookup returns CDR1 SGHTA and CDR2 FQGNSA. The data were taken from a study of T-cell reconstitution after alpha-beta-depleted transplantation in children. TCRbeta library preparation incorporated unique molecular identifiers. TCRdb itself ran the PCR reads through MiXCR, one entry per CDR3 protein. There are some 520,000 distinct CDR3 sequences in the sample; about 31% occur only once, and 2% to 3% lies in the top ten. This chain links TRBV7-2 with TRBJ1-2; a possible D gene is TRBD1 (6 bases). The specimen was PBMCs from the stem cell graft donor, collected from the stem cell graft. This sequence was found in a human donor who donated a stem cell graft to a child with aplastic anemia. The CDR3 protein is CASSLDVTGSGGYTF. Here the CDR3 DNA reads TGTGCCAGCAGCTTAGACGTGACAGGTTCTGGCGGCTACACCTTC.